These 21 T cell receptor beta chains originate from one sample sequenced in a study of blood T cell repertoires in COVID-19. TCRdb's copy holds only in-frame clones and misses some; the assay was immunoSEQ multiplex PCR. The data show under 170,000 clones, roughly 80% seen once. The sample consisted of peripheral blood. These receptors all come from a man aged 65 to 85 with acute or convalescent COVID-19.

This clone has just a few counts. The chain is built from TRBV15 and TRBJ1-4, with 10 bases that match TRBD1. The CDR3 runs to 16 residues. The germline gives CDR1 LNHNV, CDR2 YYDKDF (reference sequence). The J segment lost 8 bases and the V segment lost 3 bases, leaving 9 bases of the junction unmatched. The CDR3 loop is CATSRGDRGQDEKLFF. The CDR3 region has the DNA TGTGCCACCAGCAGGGGGGACAGGGGTCAAGACGAAAAACTGTTTTTT.

The CDR3 DNA reads as TGTGCCAGCAGCTTAGTAGCGGGAGGTTCCGAGCAGTACTTC. Its protein is CASSLVAGGSEQYF. This chain joins TRBV11-3 and TRBJ2-7; TRBD2 matches 10 bases. Germline V gene data show CDR1 as SGHNT and CDR2 as YENEEA. The ends lost 1 base at V and 6 bases at J; junction bases unmatched: 3. The CDR3 extends over 14 amino acids.

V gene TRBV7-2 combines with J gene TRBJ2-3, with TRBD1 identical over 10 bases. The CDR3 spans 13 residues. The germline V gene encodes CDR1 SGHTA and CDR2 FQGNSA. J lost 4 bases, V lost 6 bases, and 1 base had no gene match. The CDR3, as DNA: TGTGCCAGCAGTGGACAGGGGGCAGATACGCAGTATTTT. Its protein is CASSGQGADTQYF.

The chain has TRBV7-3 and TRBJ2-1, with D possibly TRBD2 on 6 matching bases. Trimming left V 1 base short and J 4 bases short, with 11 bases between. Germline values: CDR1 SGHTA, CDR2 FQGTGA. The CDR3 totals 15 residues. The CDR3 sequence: CASSLRRVAYNEQFF. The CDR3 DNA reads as TGTGCCAGCAGCTTAAGGAGGGTAGCTTACAATGAGCAGTTCTTC.

CDR3 coding DNA: TGTGCCAGTAGTCCCGGACAGGGCCCCGGAGAGACCCAGTACTTC. Its translation is CASSPGQGPGETQYF. The chain employs TRBV19 and TRBJ2-5, with 8 bases aligning to TRBD1. Germline CDR1 and CDR2: LNHDA and SQIVND (reference sequence). The CDR3 is 15 residues long. The V and J ends lost 5 bases and 4 bases, in that order; junction bases with no gene match: 9.

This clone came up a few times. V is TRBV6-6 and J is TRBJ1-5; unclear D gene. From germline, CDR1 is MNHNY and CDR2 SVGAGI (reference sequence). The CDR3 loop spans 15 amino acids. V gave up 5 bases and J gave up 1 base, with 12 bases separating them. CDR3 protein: CASSRREASNQPQHF. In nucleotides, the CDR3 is TGTGCCAGCAGTAGGAGGGAGGCGAGCAATCAGCCCCAGCATTTT.

The CDR3 nucleotides are TGTGCCAGCAGCTCACTAGCGGGGGGGCCATTCGGCACAGATACGCAGTATTTT. Amino acids: CASSSLAGGPFGTDTQYF. This chain connects TRBV13 to TRBJ2-3; 13 bases are a match to TRBD2. Germline V gene lookup returns CDR1 PRHDT and CDR2 FYEKMQ (reference sequence). V shed 4 bases, J shed 1 base, and the junction held 8 bases outside the gene matches. This CDR3 comprises 18 residues.

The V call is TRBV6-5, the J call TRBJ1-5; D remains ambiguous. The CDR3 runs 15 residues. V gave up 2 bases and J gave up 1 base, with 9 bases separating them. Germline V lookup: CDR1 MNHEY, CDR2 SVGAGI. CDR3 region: CASSYKTLSNQPQHF. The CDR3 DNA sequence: TGTGCCAGCAGTTACAAGACACTCAGCAATCAGCCCCAGCATTTT.

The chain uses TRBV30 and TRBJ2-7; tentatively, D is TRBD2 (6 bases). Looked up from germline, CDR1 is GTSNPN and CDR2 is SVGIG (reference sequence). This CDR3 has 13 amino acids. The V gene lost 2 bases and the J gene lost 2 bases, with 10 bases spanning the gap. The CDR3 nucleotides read TGTGCCTGGAGTCTGGGGAGGACCTACGAGCAGTACTTC. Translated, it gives CAWSLGRTYEQYF.

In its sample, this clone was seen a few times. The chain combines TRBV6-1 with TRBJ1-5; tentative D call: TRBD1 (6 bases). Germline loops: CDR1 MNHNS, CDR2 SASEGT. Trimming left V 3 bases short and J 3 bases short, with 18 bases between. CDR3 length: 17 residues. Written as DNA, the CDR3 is TGTGCCAGCAGTGACGGCAGGGGCGCGAGGGTCAATCAGCCCCAGCATTTT. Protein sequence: CASSDGRGARVNQPQHF.

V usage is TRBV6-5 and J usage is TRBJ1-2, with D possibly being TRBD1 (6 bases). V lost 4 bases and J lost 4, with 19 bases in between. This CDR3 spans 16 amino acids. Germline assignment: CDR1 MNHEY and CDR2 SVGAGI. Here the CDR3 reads CASSSPQGISIYGYTF. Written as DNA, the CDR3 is TGTGCCAGCAGTTCCCCACAGGGTATCAGTATCTATGGCTACACCTTC.

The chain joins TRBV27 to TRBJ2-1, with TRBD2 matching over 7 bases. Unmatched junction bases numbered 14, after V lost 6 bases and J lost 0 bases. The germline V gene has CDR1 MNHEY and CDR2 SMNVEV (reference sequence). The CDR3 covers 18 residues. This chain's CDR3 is CASSSPGLGGSSYNEQFF. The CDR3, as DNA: TGTGCCAGCAGCTCCCCTGGGTTGGGCGGGAGCTCCTACAATGAGCAGTTCTTC.

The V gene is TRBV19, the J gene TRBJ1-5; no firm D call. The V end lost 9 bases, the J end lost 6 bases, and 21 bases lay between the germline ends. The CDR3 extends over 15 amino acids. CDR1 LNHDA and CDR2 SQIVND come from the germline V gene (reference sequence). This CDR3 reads CASASRTGLIQPQHF. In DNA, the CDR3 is TGTGCCAGCGCCTCCCGTACTGGGCTTATTCAGCCCCAGCATTTT.

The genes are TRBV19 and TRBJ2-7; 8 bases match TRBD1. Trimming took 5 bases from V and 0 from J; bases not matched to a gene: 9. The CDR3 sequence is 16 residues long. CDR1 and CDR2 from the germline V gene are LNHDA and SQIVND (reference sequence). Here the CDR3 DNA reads TGTGCCAGTAGTCCCCAGGGACAGGATCCCTCCTACGAGCAGTACTTC. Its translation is CASSPQGQDPSYEQYF.

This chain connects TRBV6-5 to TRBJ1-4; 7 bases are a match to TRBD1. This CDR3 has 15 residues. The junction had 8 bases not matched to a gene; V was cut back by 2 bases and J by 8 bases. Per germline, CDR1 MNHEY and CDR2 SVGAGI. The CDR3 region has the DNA TGTGCCAGCAGTTACCGTGACAGGGTGGGGGAAAAACTGTTTTTT. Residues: CASSYRDRVGEKLFF.

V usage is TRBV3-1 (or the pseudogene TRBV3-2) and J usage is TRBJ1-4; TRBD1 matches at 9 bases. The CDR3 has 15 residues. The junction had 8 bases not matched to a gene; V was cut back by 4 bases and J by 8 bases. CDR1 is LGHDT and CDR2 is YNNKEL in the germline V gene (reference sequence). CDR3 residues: CASSPRDRAGEKLFF. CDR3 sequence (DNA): TGTGCCAGCAGCCCCCGGGACAGGGCGGGGGAAAAACTGTTTTTT.

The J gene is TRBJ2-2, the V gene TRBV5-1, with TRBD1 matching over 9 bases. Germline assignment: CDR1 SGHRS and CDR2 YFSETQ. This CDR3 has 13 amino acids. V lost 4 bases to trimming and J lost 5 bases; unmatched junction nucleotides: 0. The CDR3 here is CASSGQGTGELFF. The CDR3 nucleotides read TGCGCCAGCAGCGGACAGGGGACCGGGGAGCTGTTTTTT.

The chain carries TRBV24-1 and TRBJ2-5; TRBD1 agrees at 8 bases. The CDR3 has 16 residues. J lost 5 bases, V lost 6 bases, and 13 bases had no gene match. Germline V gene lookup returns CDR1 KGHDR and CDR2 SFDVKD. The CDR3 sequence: CATSSGLAGGLETQYF. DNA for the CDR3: TGTGCCACCAGTTCTGGGTTGGCAGGGGGCTTGGAGACCCAGTACTTC.

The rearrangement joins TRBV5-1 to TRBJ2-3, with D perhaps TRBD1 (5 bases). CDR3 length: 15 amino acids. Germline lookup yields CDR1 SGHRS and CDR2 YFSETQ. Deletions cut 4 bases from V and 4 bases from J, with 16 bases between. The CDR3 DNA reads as TGCGCCAGCAGCCAGCAGGGCAACCCCCCAGATACGCAGTATTTT. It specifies CASSQQGNPPDTQYF.

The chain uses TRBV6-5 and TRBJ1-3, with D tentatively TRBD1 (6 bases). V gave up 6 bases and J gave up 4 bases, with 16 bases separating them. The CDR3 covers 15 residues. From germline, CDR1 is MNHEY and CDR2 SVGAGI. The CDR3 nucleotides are TGTGCCAGCAGCAGGGGACCGGGGACAGGAAACACCATATATTTT. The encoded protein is CASSRGPGTGNTIYF.

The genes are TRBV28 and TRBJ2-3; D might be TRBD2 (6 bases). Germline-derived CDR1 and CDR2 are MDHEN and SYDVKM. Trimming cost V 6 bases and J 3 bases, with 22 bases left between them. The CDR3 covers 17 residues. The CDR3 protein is CASRGTWGDRGTDTQYF. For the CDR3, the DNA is TGTGCCAGCAGGGGGACTTGGGGTGATAGAGGTACAGATACGCAGTATTTT.